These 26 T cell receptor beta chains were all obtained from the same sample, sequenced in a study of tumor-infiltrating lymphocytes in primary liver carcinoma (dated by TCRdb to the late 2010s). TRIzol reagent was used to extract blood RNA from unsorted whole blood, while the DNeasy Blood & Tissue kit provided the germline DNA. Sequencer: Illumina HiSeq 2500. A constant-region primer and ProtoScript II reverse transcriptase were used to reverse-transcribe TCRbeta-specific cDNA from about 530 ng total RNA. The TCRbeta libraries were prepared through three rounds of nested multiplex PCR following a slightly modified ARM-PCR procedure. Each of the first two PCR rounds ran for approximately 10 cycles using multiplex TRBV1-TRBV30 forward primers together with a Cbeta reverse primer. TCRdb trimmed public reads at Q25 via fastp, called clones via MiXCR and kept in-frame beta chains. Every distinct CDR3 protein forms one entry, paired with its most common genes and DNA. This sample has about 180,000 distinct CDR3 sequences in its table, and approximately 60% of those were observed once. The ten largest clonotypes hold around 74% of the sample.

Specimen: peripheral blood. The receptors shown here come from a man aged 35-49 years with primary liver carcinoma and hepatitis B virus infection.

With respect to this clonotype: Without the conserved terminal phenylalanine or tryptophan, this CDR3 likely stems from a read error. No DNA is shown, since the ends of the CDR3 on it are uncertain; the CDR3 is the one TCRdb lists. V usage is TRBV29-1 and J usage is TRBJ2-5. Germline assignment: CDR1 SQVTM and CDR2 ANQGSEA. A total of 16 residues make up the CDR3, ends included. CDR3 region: CSVEIGRTPGRETRYL.

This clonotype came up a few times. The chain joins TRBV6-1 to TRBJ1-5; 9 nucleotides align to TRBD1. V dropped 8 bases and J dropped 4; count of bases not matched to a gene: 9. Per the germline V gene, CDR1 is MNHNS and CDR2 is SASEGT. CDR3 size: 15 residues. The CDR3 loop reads CASLRDRGANQPQHF. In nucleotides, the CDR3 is TGTGCCAGCCTTCGCGACAGGGGGGCTAATCAGCCCCAGCATTTT.

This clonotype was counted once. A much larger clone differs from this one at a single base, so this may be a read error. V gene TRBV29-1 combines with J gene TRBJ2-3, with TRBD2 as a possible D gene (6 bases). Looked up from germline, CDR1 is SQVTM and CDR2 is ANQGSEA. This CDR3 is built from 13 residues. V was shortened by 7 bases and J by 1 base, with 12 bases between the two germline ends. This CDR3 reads CSGLVGGTDTQYF. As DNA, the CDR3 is TGCAGCGGACTAGTGGGAGGCACAGATACGCAGTATTTT.

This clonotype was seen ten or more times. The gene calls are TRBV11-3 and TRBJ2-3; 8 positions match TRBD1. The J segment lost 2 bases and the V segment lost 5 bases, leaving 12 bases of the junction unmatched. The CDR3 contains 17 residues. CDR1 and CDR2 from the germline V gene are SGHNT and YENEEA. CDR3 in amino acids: CASSAGQGFWDTDTQYF. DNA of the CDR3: TGTGCCAGCAGCGCCGGACAGGGATTTTGGGACACAGATACGCAGTATTTT.

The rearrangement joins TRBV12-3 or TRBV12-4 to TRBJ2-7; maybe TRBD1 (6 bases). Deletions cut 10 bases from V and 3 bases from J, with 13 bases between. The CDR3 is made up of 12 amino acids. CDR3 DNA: TGTGCCAACTCGATAGGGGGCTACGAGCAGTACTTC. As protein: CANSIGGYEQYF.

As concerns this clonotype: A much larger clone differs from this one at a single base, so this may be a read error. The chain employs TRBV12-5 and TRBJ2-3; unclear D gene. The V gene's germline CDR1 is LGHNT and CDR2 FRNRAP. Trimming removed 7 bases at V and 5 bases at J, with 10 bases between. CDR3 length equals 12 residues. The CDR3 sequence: CASALGIDTQYF. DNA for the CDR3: TGTGCTAGTGCCCTAGGCATAGATACGCAGTATTTT. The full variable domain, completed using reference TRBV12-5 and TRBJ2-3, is DARVTQTPRHKVTEMGQEVTMRCQPILGHNTVFWYRQTMMQGLELLAYFRNRAPLDDSGMPKDRFSAEMPDATLATLKIQPSEPRDSAVYFCASALGIDTQYFGPGTRLTVL.

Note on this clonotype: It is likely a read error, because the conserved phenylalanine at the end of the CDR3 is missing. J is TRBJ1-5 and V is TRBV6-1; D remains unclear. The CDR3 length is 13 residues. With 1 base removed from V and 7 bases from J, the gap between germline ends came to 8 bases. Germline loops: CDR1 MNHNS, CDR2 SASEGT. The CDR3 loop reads CASSEVLEQPQHL. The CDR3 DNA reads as TGTGCCAGCAGTGAAGTGTTGGAACAGCCCCAGCATCTT.

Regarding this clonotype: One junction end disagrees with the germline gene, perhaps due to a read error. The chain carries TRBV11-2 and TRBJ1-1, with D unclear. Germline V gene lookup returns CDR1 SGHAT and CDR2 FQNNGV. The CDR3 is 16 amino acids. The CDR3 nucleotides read TGTGGCAGCAGCTTTTCGTTACCAGGCTTGAAAACTGAAGCTTTCTTC. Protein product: CGSSFSLPGLKTEAFF.

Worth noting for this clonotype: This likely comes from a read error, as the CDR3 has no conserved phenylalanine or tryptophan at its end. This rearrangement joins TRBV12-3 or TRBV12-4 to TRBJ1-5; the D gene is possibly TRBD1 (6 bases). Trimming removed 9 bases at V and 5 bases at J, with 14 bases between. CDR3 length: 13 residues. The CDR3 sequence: CASTGTKDQPQHS. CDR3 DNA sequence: TGTGCCAGTACCGGGACAAAGGATCAGCCCCAGCATTCT.

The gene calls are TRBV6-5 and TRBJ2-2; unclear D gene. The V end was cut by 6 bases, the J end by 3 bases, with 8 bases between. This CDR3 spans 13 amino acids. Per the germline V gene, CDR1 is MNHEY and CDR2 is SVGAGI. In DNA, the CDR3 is TGTGCCAGCAGCCGCCGCGACACCGGGGAGCTGTTTTTT. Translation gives CASSRRDTGELFF.

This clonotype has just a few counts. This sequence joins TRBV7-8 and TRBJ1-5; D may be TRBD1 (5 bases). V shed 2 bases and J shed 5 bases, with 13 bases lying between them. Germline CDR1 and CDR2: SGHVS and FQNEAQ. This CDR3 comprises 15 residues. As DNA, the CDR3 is TGTGCCAGCAGCTTAACGGGGCAGCGAGATCAGCCCCAGCATTTT. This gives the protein CASSLTGQRDQPQHF.

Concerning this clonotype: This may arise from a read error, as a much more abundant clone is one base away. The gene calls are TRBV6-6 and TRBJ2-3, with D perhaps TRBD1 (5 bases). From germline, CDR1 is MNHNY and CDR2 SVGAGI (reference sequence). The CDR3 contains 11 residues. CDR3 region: CASLGADTRYF. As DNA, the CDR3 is TGTGCCAGCCTAGGGGCAGATACGCGGTATTTT.

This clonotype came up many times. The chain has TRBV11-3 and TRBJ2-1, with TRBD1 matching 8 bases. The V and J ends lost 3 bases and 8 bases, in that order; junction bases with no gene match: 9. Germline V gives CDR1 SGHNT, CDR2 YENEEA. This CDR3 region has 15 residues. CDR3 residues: CASSFAGTGLDEQFF. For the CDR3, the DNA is TGTGCCAGCAGCTTCGCCGGGACAGGACTGGATGAGCAGTTCTTC.

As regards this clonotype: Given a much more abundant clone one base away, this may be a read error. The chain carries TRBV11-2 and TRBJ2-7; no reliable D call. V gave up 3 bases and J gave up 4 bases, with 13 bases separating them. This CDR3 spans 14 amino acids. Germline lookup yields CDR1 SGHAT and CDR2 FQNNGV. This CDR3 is CASSLPPDRYEQYF. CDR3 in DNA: TGTGCCAGCAGCTTGCCGCCAGATAGGTACGAGCAGTACTTC. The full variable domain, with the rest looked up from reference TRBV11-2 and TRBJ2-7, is EAGVAQSPRYKIIEKRQSVAFWCNPISGHATLYWYQQILGQGPKLLIQFQNNGVVDDSQLPKDRFSAERLKGVDSTLKIQPAKLEDSAVYLCASSLPPDRYEQYFGPGTRLTVT.

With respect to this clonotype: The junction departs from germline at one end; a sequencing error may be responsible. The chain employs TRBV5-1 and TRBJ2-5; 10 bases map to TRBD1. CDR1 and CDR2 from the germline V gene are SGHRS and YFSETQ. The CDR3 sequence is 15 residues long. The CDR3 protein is CVSSPGQGYQETQYF. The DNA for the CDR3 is TGCGTCAGCAGCCCGGGACAGGGGTACCAAGAGACCCAGTACTTC.

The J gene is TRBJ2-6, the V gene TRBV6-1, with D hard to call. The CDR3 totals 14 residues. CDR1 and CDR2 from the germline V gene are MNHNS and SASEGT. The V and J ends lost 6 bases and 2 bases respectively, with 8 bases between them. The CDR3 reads CASSATTGANVLTF. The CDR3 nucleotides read TGTGCCAGCAGCGCGACAACTGGGGCCAACGTCCTGACTTTC.

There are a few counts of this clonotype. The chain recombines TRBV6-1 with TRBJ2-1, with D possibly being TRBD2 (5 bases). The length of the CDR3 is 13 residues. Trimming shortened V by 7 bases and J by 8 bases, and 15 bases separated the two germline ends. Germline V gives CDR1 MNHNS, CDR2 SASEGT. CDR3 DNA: TGTGCCAGCACAGGAGGAATTTCGGATGAGCAGTTCTTC. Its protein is CASTGGISDEQFF.

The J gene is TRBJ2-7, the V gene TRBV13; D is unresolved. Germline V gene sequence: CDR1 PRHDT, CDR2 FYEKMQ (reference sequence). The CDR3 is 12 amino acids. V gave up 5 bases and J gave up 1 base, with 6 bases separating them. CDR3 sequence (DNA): TGTGCCAGCAGCCAAAGTTCCTACGAGCAGTACTTC. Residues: CASSQSSYEQYF. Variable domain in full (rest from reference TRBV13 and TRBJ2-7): AAGVIQSPRHLIKEKRETATLKCYPIPRHDTVYWYQQGPGQDPQFLISFYEKMQSDKGSIPDRFSAQQFSDYHSELNMSSLELGDSALYFCASSQSSYEQYFGPGTRLTVT.

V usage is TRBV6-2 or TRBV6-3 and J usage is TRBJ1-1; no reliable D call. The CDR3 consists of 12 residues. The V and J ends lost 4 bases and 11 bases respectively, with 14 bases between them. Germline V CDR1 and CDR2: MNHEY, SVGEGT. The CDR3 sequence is CASSSTDWVAFF. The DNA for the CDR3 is TGTGCCAGCAGTTCGACGGATTGGGTCGCTTTCTTT.

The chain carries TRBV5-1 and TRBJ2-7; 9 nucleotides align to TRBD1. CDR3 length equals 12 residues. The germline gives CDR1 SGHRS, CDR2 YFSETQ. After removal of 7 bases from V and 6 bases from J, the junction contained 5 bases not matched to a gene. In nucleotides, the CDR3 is TGCGCCAGCGGGGACAGGGATGGCGAGCAGTACTTC. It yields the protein CASGDRDGEQYF.

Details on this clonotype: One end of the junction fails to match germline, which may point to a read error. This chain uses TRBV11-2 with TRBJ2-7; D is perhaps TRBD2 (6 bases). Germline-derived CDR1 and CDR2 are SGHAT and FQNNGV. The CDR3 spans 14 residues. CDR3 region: CVSSPPTRGFERYF. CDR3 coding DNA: TGTGTCAGCAGCCCCCCGACCCGGGGGTTCGAGCGGTACTTC.

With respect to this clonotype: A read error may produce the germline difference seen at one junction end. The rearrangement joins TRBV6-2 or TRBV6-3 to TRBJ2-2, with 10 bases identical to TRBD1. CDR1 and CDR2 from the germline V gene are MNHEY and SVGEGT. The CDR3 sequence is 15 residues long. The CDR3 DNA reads TGTGCCAGCAGTTTTGGACAGGGGGTCACCGGGGAGCCGTTTTTT. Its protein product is CASSFGQGVTGEPFF.

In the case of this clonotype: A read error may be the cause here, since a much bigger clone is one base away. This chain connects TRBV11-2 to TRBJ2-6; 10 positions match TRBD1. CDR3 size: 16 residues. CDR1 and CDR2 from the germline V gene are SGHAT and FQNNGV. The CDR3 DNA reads TGTGTCAGCCGCGGGACAGGGGATTCTGGGGCCAACGTCCTGACTTTC. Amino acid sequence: CVSRGTGDSGANVLTF.

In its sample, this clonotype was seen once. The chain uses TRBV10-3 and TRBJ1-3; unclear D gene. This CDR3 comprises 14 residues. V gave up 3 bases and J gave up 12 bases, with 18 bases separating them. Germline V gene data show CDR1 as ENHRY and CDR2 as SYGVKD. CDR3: CAISEPLSGSIIYF. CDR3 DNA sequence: TGTGCCATCAGTGAACCTCTCTCTGGAAGCATCATATATTTT.

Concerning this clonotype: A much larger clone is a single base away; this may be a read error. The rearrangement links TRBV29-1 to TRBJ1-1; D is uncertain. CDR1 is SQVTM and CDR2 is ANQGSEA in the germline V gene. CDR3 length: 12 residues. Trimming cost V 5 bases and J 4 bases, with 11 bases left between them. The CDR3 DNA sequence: TGCAGCGTTTTCCAGCTTGGCACTGAAGCTTTCTTT. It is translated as CSVFQLGTEAFF.

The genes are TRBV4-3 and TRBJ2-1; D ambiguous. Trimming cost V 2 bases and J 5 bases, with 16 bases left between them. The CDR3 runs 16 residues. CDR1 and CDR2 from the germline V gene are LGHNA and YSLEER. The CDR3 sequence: CASSQFPPPADNEQFF. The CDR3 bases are TGCGCCAGCAGCCAATTCCCCCCCCCGGCGGACAATGAGCAGTTCTTC.